This TCR beta chain was observed in a study of technical replicates of blood from a few donors. Measured with immunoSEQ multiplex PCR; TCRdb has only the in-frame clones, and not every one. The sample carries about 97,000 clones, just under 95% recorded once. The CDR3 is 15 amino acids. The V segment lost 3 bases and the J segment 5 bases; nucleotides outside the gene matches: 3. Germline V gene data show CDR1 as SGHNT and CDR2 as YENEEA. Sequenced material: T cells isolated from PBMCs. The clonotype was recovered from a human donor in good health. The chain employs TRBV11-3 and TRBJ2-2; 10 nucleotides match TRBD2. The CDR3 coding sequence is TGTGCCAGCAGCTTCGATAGCGGGAGGACCGGGGAGCTGTTTTTT. Protein sequence: CASSFDSGRTGELFF.